One TCR beta chain is described in this entry. The data derive from a study of blood T cell repertoires in COVID-19. Across the study: Samples taken during acute and convalescent COVID-19 were collected in the United States, Italy and Spain. The analysed material was cDNA or gDNA that came from T cells, B-cell-depleted T cells, or PBMCs.

V was cut by 3 bases and J by 5 bases, with 10 bases left in between. The CDR3 spans 13 residues. The germline CDR1 and CDR2 sequences are LNHNV and YYDKDF (reference sequence). Per the original methods: Amplification from reference gene primers served as the basis for estimated nucleated cell counts. Here immunoSEQ multiplex PCR was the method, and the copy in TCRdb shows in-frame clones only, minus some. The D gene and trimming were derived from the DNA, and the V and J assignments and clone size from that table. The top ten clones hold approximately 6.4% of a sample with under 70,000 clones, about 91% of them seen once.

The chain joins TRBV15 to TRBJ1-2, with D tentatively TRBD1 (6 bases). Specimen: peripheral blood. This receptor was taken from an older woman with acute or convalescent COVID-19. The CDR3 here is CATSSGRGYGYTF. The CDR3 DNA reads as TGTGCCACCAGCAGCGGCAGGGGTTATGGCTACACCTTC.